The 32 T cell receptor beta chains listed next were all sequenced from one sample in a study of beta chain features in type 1 diabetes. Study results and limitations: Researchers report that Type 1 diabetes patients had moderately but significantly shorter TCRB CDR3s across all four CD4+ subsets.

Isolated RNA was reverse transcribed in full, so expressed TCRB transcripts were sequenced. Generated by immunoSEQ multiplex PCR, the TCRdb table keeps only in-frame clones and is missing some. The sample lists about 710,000 clones, more than 13% occurring once. Antigens for these TCRs are unknown. Specimen: naive CD4+ T cells from blood. These receptors originate from a man aged 18-30 years with type 1 diabetes.

The chain employs TRBV7-9 and TRBJ2-5; the D is unclear. V shed 4 bases and J shed 5 bases, with 11 bases lying between them. CDR1 is SEHNR and CDR2 is FQNEAQ in the germline V gene (reference sequence). The CDR3 runs to 13 residues. The CDR3 region has the DNA TGTGCCAGCAGCTCTACTGGTAGGGAGACCCAGTACTTC. This codes for CASSSTGRETQYF.

This clone appeared a few times. The chain joins TRBV5-6 to TRBJ1-6; no clear D gene. CDR1 and CDR2 from the germline V gene are SGHDT and YYEEEE. The CDR3 contains 16 residues. V gave up 4 bases and J gave up 2 bases, with 13 bases separating them. CDR3 residues: CASSPRRWAYNSPLHF. The CDR3 region has the DNA TGTGCCAGCAGCCCCCGCCGATGGGCCTATAATTCACCCCTCCACTTT.

The chain joins TRBV19 to TRBJ1-2; possibly TRBD1 for D (5 bases). CDR3 size: 16 residues. CDR1 is LNHDA and CDR2 is SQIVND in the germline V gene (reference sequence). Trimming took 6 bases from V and 0 from J, leaving 17 bases between them. The CDR3 loop is CASSQILTTANYGYTF. For the CDR3, the DNA is TGTGCCAGTAGCCAAATCCTTACGACAGCTAACTATGGCTACACCTTC.

In this sample, this clone turned up a few times. The V gene is TRBV5-4, the J gene TRBJ2-1; possible D gene TRBD2, 5 bases. The V and J ends lost 1 base and 4 bases respectively, with 12 bases between them. The CDR3 is 15 residues long. The germline gives CDR1 SGHNT, CDR2 YYREEE (reference sequence). Here the CDR3 reads CASSLNRGFYNEQFF. The CDR3 DNA reads TGTGCCAGCAGCTTGAACCGGGGATTTTACAATGAGCAGTTCTTC.

This clone appeared a few times. The chain has TRBV29-1 and TRBJ2-7, with 10 bases aligning to TRBD1. The CDR3 loop spans 12 amino acids. The ends lost 4 bases at V and 7 bases at J; junction bases unmatched: 4. Germline CDR1 and CDR2: SQVTM and ANQGSEA. The CDR3 reads CSVGTGGREQYF. CDR3 in DNA: TGCAGCGTTGGGACAGGGGGAAGGGAGCAGTACTTC.

The V gene is TRBV10-3, the J gene TRBJ2-7; D call uncertain. The CDR3 runs 15 residues. The V gene's germline CDR1 is ENHRY and CDR2 SYGVKD. Between the trimmed V and J ends, which lost 0 bases and 4 bases, there was a span of 13 bases. In nucleotides, the CDR3 is TGTGCCATCAGTGAGTCGACTGACGGAATTTACGAGCAGTACTTC. This gives the protein CAISESTDGIYEQYF.

This clone was seen a few times. This rearrangement joins TRBV7-2 to TRBJ2-7, with D hard to call. This CDR3 is built from 14 residues. Germline V lookup: CDR1 SGHTA, CDR2 FQGNSA. Trimming removed 3 bases at V and 0 bases at J, with 9 bases between. The CDR3 DNA is TGTGCCAGCAGCTTCGGTCACCTCTCCTACGAGCAGTACTTC. Translation gives CASSFGHLSYEQYF.

The chain joins TRBV30 to TRBJ1-5; no firm D call. With 0 bases removed from V and 6 bases from J, the gap between germline ends came to 9 bases. The germline V gene encodes CDR1 GTSNPN and CDR2 SVGIG (reference sequence). The CDR3 is made up of 13 amino acids. The CDR3 bases are TGTGCCTGGAGTGTAGTTCTAGGTCAGCCCCAGCATTTT. Its translation: CAWSVVLGQPQHF.

V and J are TRBV30 and TRBJ2-1, with a possible D match to TRBD2 (5 bases). This CDR3 has 14 residues. Germline V gene sequence: CDR1 GTSNPN, CDR2 SVGIG (reference sequence). V lost 5 bases and J lost 0, with 11 bases in between. The CDR3: CAWVEGLSYNEQFF. DNA for the CDR3: TGTGCCTGGGTCGAGGGCCTCTCCTACAATGAGCAGTTCTTC. The complete variable domain, with remaining parts taken from reference TRBV30 and TRBJ2-1, reads SQTIHQWPATLVQPVGSPLSLECTVEGTSNPNLYWYRQAAGRGLQLLFYSVGIGQISSEVPQNLSASRPQDRQFILSSKKLLLSDSGFYLCAWVEGLSYNEQFFGPGTRLTVL.

This clone was recorded a few times. The chain recombines TRBV30 with TRBJ2-7; D call uncertain. Germline CDR1 is GTSNPN and CDR2 is SVGIG (reference sequence). Between the trimmed V and J ends, which lost 0 bases and 3 bases, there was a span of 6 bases. This CDR3 has 12 residues. The CDR3, as DNA: TGTGCCTGGAGTGTGGTTAACTACGAGCAGTACTTC. Its translation: CAWSVVNYEQYF.

This clone showed up just a few times. The V gene is TRBV7-2, the J gene TRBJ2-1; 7 nucleotides line up with TRBD1. Losses at the gene ends were 2 bases for V and 10 bases for J; bases not matched to a gene: 8. Per germline, CDR1 SGHTA and CDR2 FQGNSA. This CDR3 spans 14 amino acids. The CDR3 DNA is TGTGCCAGCAGCTTATTCCAGGGGGAAAGGGAGCAGTTCTTC. Translating gives CASSLFQGEREQFF.

In this sample, this clone turned up a few times. The V call is TRBV13, the J call TRBJ2-1; weak D call: TRBD1 (7 bases). CDR1 and CDR2 (germline): PRHDT, FYEKMQ (reference sequence). The CDR3 consists of 15 residues. The germline V and J ends were trimmed by 4 bases and 4 bases, with 14 bases remaining between them. CDR3 sequence reads: CASSSRQGGYNEQFF. The DNA of the CDR3 is TGTGCCAGCAGCTCGAGACAGGGAGGTTACAATGAGCAGTTCTTC.

The chain couples TRBV4-1 to TRBJ2-5, with D perhaps assigned TRBD1 or TRBD2 (5 bases each). CDR1 is MGHRA and CDR2 is YSYEKL in the germline V gene. With 0 bases removed from V and 9 bases from J, the gap between germline ends came to 17 bases. This CDR3 region has 15 residues. In DNA, the CDR3 is TGCGCCAGCAGCCAAGATCAGGGCCCTAGCATGGCCCAGTACTTC. Amino acid sequence: CASSQDQGPSMAQYF.

J is TRBJ2-1 and V is TRBV7-8; TRBD2 matches 7 bases. The germline gives CDR1 SGHVS, CDR2 FQNEAQ. CDR3 length: 17 amino acids. The V and J ends lost 0 bases and 0 bases, in that order; junction bases with no gene match: 5. The CDR3 protein is CASSLARGGSSYNEQFF. Here the CDR3 DNA reads TGTGCCAGCAGCTTAGCTAGGGGCGGGAGCTCCTACAATGAGCAGTTCTTC.

V gene TRBV4-1 combines with J gene TRBJ2-5, with D hard to call. The CDR3 has 14 amino acids. The V end was cut by 0 bases, the J end by 4 bases, with 9 bases between. In germline, CDR1 is MGHRA, CDR2 YSYEKL. CDR3 residues: CASSQDDLRETQYF. CDR3 DNA sequence: TGCGCCAGCAGCCAAGATGACTTAAGAGAGACCCAGTACTTC.

This chain links TRBV6-5 with TRBJ1-2; 8 positions agree with TRBD1. CDR3 size: 15 residues. Losses at the gene ends were 5 bases for V and 3 bases for J; bases not matched to a gene: 8. Germline V gene sequence: CDR1 MNHEY, CDR2 SVGAGI. CDR3 nucleotide sequence: TGTGCCAGCAGTCCTGGACAGGGAAGATACTATGGCTACACCTTC. It encodes CASSPGQGRYYGYTF.

This clone was recorded a few times. The chain joins TRBV18 to TRBJ2-7; 8 nucleotides agree with TRBD1. Germline V gene lookup returns CDR1 KGHSH and CDR2 LQKENI. The CDR3 has 17 amino acids. The V gene end was trimmed by 0 bases and the J gene end by 7 bases; junction bases not matched to a gene: 14. CDR3 sequence reads: CASSPPGTGGISGEQYF. The CDR3, as DNA: TGTGCCAGCTCACCACCCGGGACAGGAGGGATATCGGGTGAGCAGTACTTC.

This clone was picked up a small number of times. The rearrangement links TRBV7-3 to TRBJ1-1; the D is unclear. V shed 3 bases and J shed 1 base, with 6 bases lying between them. This CDR3 spans 13 amino acids. From germline, CDR1 is SGHTA and CDR2 FQGTGA. CDR3 sequence: CASSLTANTEAFF. CDR3 DNA: TGTGCCAGCAGCTTGACGGCGAACACTGAAGCTTTCTTT.

The J gene is TRBJ1-6, the V gene TRBV4-3, with a weak D call TRBD1 (6 bases). This CDR3 region has 17 residues. Germline values: CDR1 LGHNA, CDR2 YSLEER. Trimming took off 0 bases at V and 7 bases at J, with 16 bases between the two ends. The CDR3 protein is CASSQDSGAWKNSPLHF. The CDR3 nucleotides are TGCGCCAGCAGCCAAGATTCGGGGGCCTGGAAGAATTCACCCCTCCACTTT.

J is TRBJ2-2 and V is TRBV11-2, with 9 bases aligning to TRBD2. CDR1 is SGHAT, CDR2 FQNNGV, per germline. CDR3 size: 16 residues. V was clipped by 8 bases and J by 3 bases; unmatched bases: 10. This CDR3 reads CASPKTSGRYTGELFF. The CDR3 nucleotides are TGTGCCAGCCCCAAGACAAGCGGGAGGTACACCGGGGAGCTGTTTTTT.

The J gene is TRBJ1-2, the V gene TRBV4-2; 10 bases align to TRBD1. This CDR3 is 15 amino acids long. V was clipped by 2 bases and J by 7 bases; unmatched bases: 7. The germline CDR1 and CDR2 sequences are LGHNA and YNFKEQ. CDR3 protein: CASSQTDRGPSGYTF. CDR3 nucleotide sequence: TGTGCCAGCAGCCAAACCGACAGGGGGCCCTCTGGCTACACCTTC.

The genes are TRBV13 and TRBJ2-5, with D uncertain. Germline values: CDR1 PRHDT, CDR2 FYEKMQ (reference sequence). The CDR3 is 16 residues long. V was trimmed by 5 bases and J by 4 bases, leaving 20 bases between them. CDR3 sequence reads: CASSPTGGYVRETQYF. Written as DNA, the CDR3 is TGTGCCAGCAGCCCCACGGGTGGCTACGTGCGAGAGACCCAGTACTTC.

The chain joins TRBV5-1 to TRBJ2-7; 8 nucleotides agree with TRBD1. V dropped 4 bases and J dropped 3; count of bases not matched to a gene: 9. This CDR3 comprises 15 residues. The germline V gene has CDR1 SGHRS and CDR2 YFSETQ. DNA for the CDR3: TGCGCCAGCAGCGTGGGGCGGACAGGGCTCTACGAGCAGTACTTC. Translation: CASSVGRTGLYEQYF.

This clone has just a few counts. The CDR3 DNA follows: TGTGCCTGGAGAAGGGGTGGGGAGACCCAGTACTTC. This gives the protein CAWRRGGETQYF. J is TRBJ2-5 and V is TRBV30; the D gene is possibly TRBD1 (5 bases). The germline gives CDR1 GTSNPN, CDR2 SVGIG (reference sequence). The CDR3 is made up of 12 amino acids. Trimming left V 3 bases short and J 5 bases short, with 10 bases between.

About this clone: The identical CDR3 is also encoded by other nucleotide sequences in the sample. The J gene is TRBJ2-3, the V gene TRBV7-2; the match to TRBD1 covers 8 bases. V lost 1 base, J lost 4 bases, and 1 base stayed unmatched. Germline CDR1 and CDR2: SGHTA and FQGNSA. The CDR3 is 14 residues long. The CDR3 loop is CASSLGQGPDTQYF. For the CDR3, the DNA is TGTGCCAGCAGCTTAGGACAGGGGCCAGATACGCAGTATTTT.

V and J are TRBV5-4 and TRBJ2-3; D ambiguous. The V gene lost 0 bases and the J gene lost 4 bases, with 6 bases spanning the gap. There are 13 residues in the CDR3. From germline, CDR1 is SGHNT and CDR2 YYREEE (reference sequence). The CDR3 DNA reads as TGTGCCAGCAGCTTGGCGCCCGCAGATACGCAGTATTTT. Residues: CASSLAPADTQYF.

In this sample, this clone turned up a few times. CDR3 coding DNA: TGTGCCAGCTCACCACCGAGCGTACCCTACGAGCAGTACTTC. Translating gives CASSPPSVPYEQYF. The chain couples TRBV18 to TRBJ2-7; D is uncertain. The germline gives CDR1 KGHSH, CDR2 LQKENI. This CDR3 has 14 residues. V lost 0 bases to trimming and J lost 2 bases, with 8 bases between them.

This clone has only a few counts. The chain employs TRBV10-3 and TRBJ2-4; D not certain. CDR1 ENHRY and CDR2 SYGVKD come from the germline V gene. V gave up 0 bases and J gave up 4 bases, with 10 bases separating them. This CDR3 has 15 residues. The CDR3 is CAISESSYGKNIQYF. DNA of the CDR3: TGTGCCATCAGTGAGTCGAGTTACGGAAAAAACATTCAGTACTTC.

V usage is TRBV4-1 and J usage is TRBJ1-6; D call uncertain. Germline V gene sequence: CDR1 MGHRA, CDR2 YSYEKL. CDR3 length: 17 residues. V gave up 1 base and J gave up 0 bases, with 10 bases separating them. CDR3 nucleotides: TGCGCCAGCAGCCAAGGTTTCCCTGACTCCTATAATTCACCCCTCCACTTT. It specifies CASSQGFPDSYNSPLHF.

This sequence joins TRBV19 and TRBJ2-5; the D is unclear. Trimming shortened V by 2 bases and J by 4 bases, and 11 bases separated the two germline ends. The CDR3 runs to 14 residues. CDR1 LNHDA and CDR2 SQIVND come from the germline V gene (reference sequence). The CDR3 reads CASSIIPAGETQYF. The DNA for the CDR3 is TGTGCCAGTAGTATAATCCCCGCTGGAGAGACCCAGTACTTC.

This clone has more than one count but fewer than ten. The chain has TRBV18 and TRBJ2-5; D gene uncertain. Germline CDR1 and CDR2: KGHSH and LQKENI. The CDR3 sequence is 14 residues long. V was trimmed by 3 bases and J by 0 bases, leaving 8 bases between them. The CDR3 loop reads CASSPLGDQETQYF. The CDR3 nucleotides read TGTGCCAGCTCACCCCTTGGAGACCAAGAGACCCAGTACTTC.

The sample holds a few counts of this clone. The chain joins TRBV6-6 to TRBJ2-1; no reliable D call. The V gene lost 10 bases and the J gene lost 0 bases, with 13 bases spanning the gap. CDR3 length: 14 residues. The germline CDR1 and CDR2 sequences are MNHNY and SVGAGI (reference sequence). This CDR3 reads CATLRPSSYNEQFF. The CDR3 nucleotides read TGTGCCACCCTGAGACCGAGCTCCTACAATGAGCAGTTCTTC.